A selection of T cell receptor beta chains follows, all from one sample in a study of T cells in tumors after PD-1 blockade. Only in-frame clones appear in the TCRdb table, and some are missing; sequencing was by immunoSEQ multiplex PCR. The sample contains about 15,000 clones, around 62% of which appear only once. The source was tumor tissue, collected after anti-PD-1 treatment. The receptors originated from a human donor with cutaneous squamous cell carcinoma. Each CDR3 is given with its conserved first and last residue. Fields, in order: V gene, D gene, J gene, clone size, CDR3 DNA, CDR3 protein. A D gene is named only where the DNA matches it firmly. Size tells how often a clone was seen (once, few, many) or the class of an expanded clone, and some rows leave it out.

v_gene: TRBV25-1
d_gene: -
j_gene: TRBJ2-5
abundance: -
CDR3nt: TGTGCCAGCAGTGAAAACAGGGAGAGAGAGACCCAGTACTTC
CDR3aa: CASSENRERETQYF

v_gene: TRBV19
d_gene: TRBD1
j_gene: TRBJ1-5
abundance: -
CDR3nt: TGTGCCAGTAGTACCCGACAGGGGGGCCAGCCCCAGCATTTT
CDR3aa: CASSTRQGGQPQHF

v_gene: TRBV11-1
d_gene: TRBD1
j_gene: TRBJ1-1
abundance: -
CDR3nt: TGTGCCAGCAGCTTAGGTGACAGGGGGACTGAAGCTTTCTTT
CDR3aa: CASSLGDRGTEAFF

v_gene: TRBV30
d_gene: TRBD1
j_gene: TRBJ1-2
abundance: -
CDR3nt: TGTGCCTGGGGGTCCGGGACAGGGATAAATGGCTACACCTTC
CDR3aa: CAWGSGTGINGYTF

v_gene: TRBV3-1/TRBV3-2
d_gene: -
j_gene: TRBJ2-7
abundance: -
CDR3nt: TGTGCCAGCAGCCAAGATCCCATTTTTGGCACCTACGAGCAGTACTTC
CDR3aa: CASSQDPIFGTYEQYF

v_gene: TRBV5-1
d_gene: -
j_gene: TRBJ2-5
abundance: -
CDR3nt: TGCGCCAGCAGCTCCAGGCAGCCTGGGGGGGAGACCCAGTACTTC
CDR3aa: CASSSRQPGGETQYF

v_gene: TRBV6-5
d_gene: TRBD1
j_gene: TRBJ1-1
abundance: -
CDR3nt: TGTGCCAGCAGCACGGACAGGGGTGACACTGAAGCTTTCTTT
CDR3aa: CASSTDRGDTEAFF

v_gene: TRBV14
d_gene: -
j_gene: TRBJ1-1
abundance: -
CDR3nt: TGTGCCAGCAGCCCCTCATTGGGCACTGAAGCTTTCTTT
CDR3aa: CASSPSLGTEAFF

v_gene: TRBV6-6
d_gene: -
j_gene: TRBJ1-4
abundance: -
CDR3nt: TGTGCCAGCAGTCGACCGACGGCCGAGAATGAAAAACTGTTTTTT
CDR3aa: CASSRPTAENEKLFF

v_gene: TRBV6-5
d_gene: TRBD1
j_gene: TRBJ1-2
abundance: once
CDR3nt: TGTGCCAGCAGTCGCGGACAGGGAGGGAACTATGGCTACACCTTC
CDR3aa: CASSRGQGGNYGYTF

v_gene: TRBV28
d_gene: TRBD2
j_gene: TRBJ2-2
abundance: few
CDR3nt: TGTGCCAGCAGTTTAGCGGGAGCCAACACCGGGGAGCTGTTTTTT
CDR3aa: CASSLAGANTGELFF

v_gene: TRBV29-1
d_gene: -
j_gene: TRBJ2-5
abundance: -
CDR3nt: TGCAGCGTTGAAGATTCAATAGGGGGTTTAGAGACCCAGTACTTC
CDR3aa: CSVEDSIGGLETQYF

v_gene: TRBV2
d_gene: -
j_gene: TRBJ2-5
abundance: -
CDR3nt: TGTGCCAGCAGTGAAGCCGTAGGGACCCAGTACTTC
CDR3aa: CASSEAVGTQYF

v_gene: TRBV7-2
d_gene: TRBD1
j_gene: TRBJ1-3
abundance: -
CDR3nt: TGTGCCAGCAGTCTGGACAGGGCTCATGGAAACACCATATATTTT
CDR3aa: CASSLDRAHGNTIYF

v_gene: TRBV11-3
d_gene: TRBD2
j_gene: TRBJ2-1
abundance: -
CDR3nt: TGTGCCAGCAGTCATACCGGGGGGTCAGGTGAGCAGTTCTTC
CDR3aa: CASSHTGGSGEQFF

v_gene: TRBV27
d_gene: TRBD1
j_gene: TRBJ1-1
abundance: -
CDR3nt: TGTGCCAGCAGGGGGATGGACAGGGCGACTGAAGCTTTCTTT
CDR3aa: CASRGMDRATEAFF

v_gene: TRBV18
d_gene: -
j_gene: TRBJ2-5
abundance: -
CDR3nt: TGTGCCAGCTCAACAGACACGGGTGGGGAGACCCAGTACTTC
CDR3aa: CASSTDTGGETQYF

v_gene: TRBV3-1/TRBV3-2
d_gene: -
j_gene: TRBJ1-1
abundance: -
CDR3nt: TGTGCCAGCAGCGCCCGGGACAACACCCCGAACACTGAAGCTTTCTTT
CDR3aa: CASSARDNTPNTEAFF

v_gene: TRBV11-2
d_gene: -
j_gene: TRBJ1-1
abundance: once
CDR3nt: TGTGCCAGCAGCCCTAGAGAACAGGGGAACACTGAAGCTTTCTTT
CDR3aa: CASSPREQGNTEAFF

v_gene: TRBV7-2
d_gene: -
j_gene: TRBJ2-7
abundance: -
CDR3nt: TGTGCCAGCAGCTTAGACGTCATCAGGGCCTCCTACGAGCAGTACTTC
CDR3aa: CASSLDVIRASYEQYF

v_gene: TRBV3-1/TRBV3-2
d_gene: TRBD1
j_gene: TRBJ1-4
abundance: -
CDR3nt: TGTGCCAGCAGCCAAGATCGACGGACAGGAATTAATGAAAAACTGTTTTTT
CDR3aa: CASSQDRRTGINEKLFF

v_gene: TRBV28
d_gene: -
j_gene: TRBJ1-4
abundance: -
CDR3nt: TGTGCCAGCAGTTTACCACAGGGAATGGATGAAAAACTGTTTTTT
CDR3aa: CASSLPQGMDEKLFF

v_gene: TRBV20-1
d_gene: -
j_gene: TRBJ2-3
abundance: -
CDR3nt: TGCAGTGCTAGTTGGGGAGATACGCAGTATTTT
CDR3aa: CSASWGDTQYF

v_gene: TRBV11-3
d_gene: -
j_gene: TRBJ2-2
abundance: -
CDR3nt: TGTGCCAGCAGCTTAGGGTATCGAGGGGAGCTGTTTTTT
CDR3aa: CASSLGYRGELFF

v_gene: TRBV19
d_gene: -
j_gene: TRBJ1-4
abundance: -
CDR3nt: TGTGCCAGTAGTATTCGGGCAGGGCAACTGTTTTTT
CDR3aa: CASSIRAGQLFF

v_gene: TRBV20-1
d_gene: -
j_gene: TRBJ2-3
abundance: few
CDR3nt: TGCAGTGCTAGAGGTCCAAATACGCAGTATTTT
CDR3aa: CSARGPNTQYF

v_gene: TRBV6-5
d_gene: -
j_gene: TRBJ1-2
abundance: -
CDR3nt: TGTGCCAGCAGTTACGGGGGCTCTGGCTACACCTTC
CDR3aa: CASSYGGSGYTF

v_gene: TRBV6-4
d_gene: -
j_gene: TRBJ1-2
abundance: few
CDR3nt: TGTGCCAGCAGCCCCGGGGGGGGAAACTATGGCTACACCTTC
CDR3aa: CASSPGGGNYGYTF

v_gene: TRBV10-3
d_gene: TRBD1
j_gene: TRBJ1-1
abundance: -
CDR3nt: TGTGCCATCAGTGGGGGACAGGGGGGGAAGAACACTGAAGCTTTCTTT
CDR3aa: CAISGGQGGKNTEAFF

v_gene: TRBV6-1
d_gene: -
j_gene: TRBJ2-5
abundance: -
CDR3nt: TGTGCCAGCAGTGAAGCTGTGGGGGAGCGAGAGACCCAGTACTTC
CDR3aa: CASSEAVGERETQYF

v_gene: TRBV5-1
d_gene: TRBD2
j_gene: TRBJ2-5
abundance: -
CDR3nt: TGCGCCAGCAGCCCGGGACTAGCGGAAGAGACCCAGTACTTC
CDR3aa: CASSPGLAEETQYF

v_gene: TRBV4-3
d_gene: -
j_gene: TRBJ1-2
abundance: -
CDR3nt: TGCGCCAGCAGCCAAGATGGAGCAGGAGCTTATGGCTACACCTTC
CDR3aa: CASSQDGAGAYGYTF

v_gene: TRBV5-4
d_gene: -
j_gene: TRBJ2-3
abundance: -
CDR3nt: TGTGCCAGCAGCTTGGGGACGTCAATAACAGATACGCAGTATTTT
CDR3aa: CASSLGTSITDTQYF

v_gene: TRBV7-8
d_gene: -
j_gene: TRBJ2-6
abundance: -
CDR3nt: TGTGCCAGCAGCTCTCATCCGAGGTCTGGGGCCAACGTCCTGACTTTC
CDR3aa: CASSSHPRSGANVLTF

v_gene: TRBV27
d_gene: -
j_gene: TRBJ1-1
abundance: -
CDR3nt: TGTGCCAGCAGGCACAGATATACTGAAGCTTTCTTT
CDR3aa: CASRHRYTEAFF

v_gene: TRBV28
d_gene: TRBD1
j_gene: TRBJ1-1
abundance: once
CDR3nt: TGTGCCAGCAGTTTGGGACAGGGGTTTAGGACTGAAGCTTTCTTT
CDR3aa: CASSLGQGFRTEAFF

v_gene: TRBV7-2
d_gene: -
j_gene: TRBJ2-7
abundance: -
CDR3nt: TGTGCCAGCAGCTTAGATCATCTGGGTAGGCAGTACTTC
CDR3aa: CASSLDHLGRQYF

v_gene: TRBV6-5
d_gene: -
j_gene: TRBJ1-2
abundance: -
CDR3nt: TGTGCCAGCACCAGCTCGTACAGAGCCTATGGCTACACCTTC
CDR3aa: CASTSSYRAYGYTF

v_gene: TRBV15
d_gene: -
j_gene: TRBJ1-1
abundance: -
CDR3nt: TGTGCCACCAGCAGAGATGTAAACACTGAAGCTTTCTTT
CDR3aa: CATSRDVNTEAFF

v_gene: TRBV29-1
d_gene: -
j_gene: TRBJ1-2
abundance: -
CDR3nt: TGCAGCGCTGGGGCGGCGGGCGATGGCTACACCTTC
CDR3aa: CSAGAAGDGYTF

v_gene: TRBV18
d_gene: TRBD1
j_gene: TRBJ2-7
abundance: few
CDR3nt: TGTGCCAGCTCACCGTCGAGGGGGCCGGGCGAGCAGTACTTC
CDR3aa: CASSPSRGPGEQYF

v_gene: TRBV5-1
d_gene: -
j_gene: TRBJ1-5
abundance: -
CDR3nt: TGCGCCAGCAGCTTGGGGGCGGGAGGCGGCAATCAGCCCCAGCATTTT
CDR3aa: CASSLGAGGGNQPQHF

v_gene: TRBV10-3
d_gene: -
j_gene: TRBJ1-1
abundance: -
CDR3nt: TGTGCCATCAGTAGGGGTACGGGCTCGAGCACTGAAGCTTTCTTT
CDR3aa: CAISRGTGSSTEAFF

v_gene: TRBV24-1
d_gene: TRBD2
j_gene: TRBJ2-3
abundance: -
CDR3nt: TGTGCCACCAGTGATGGGGGACTAGCGGGCACAGATACGCAGTATTTT
CDR3aa: CATSDGGLAGTDTQYF

v_gene: TRBV7-2
d_gene: TRBD1
j_gene: TRBJ1-3
abundance: -
CDR3nt: TGTGCCAGCAGCTTAGCGTACCGACAGGGTACAGAAAACACCATATATTTT
CDR3aa: CASSLAYRQGTENTIYF

v_gene: TRBV19
d_gene: -
j_gene: TRBJ2-1
abundance: -
CDR3nt: TGTGCCAGTAGTATTCAGGGGGGCTCCTACAATGAGCAGTTCTTC
CDR3aa: CASSIQGGSYNEQFF

v_gene: TRBV27
d_gene: -
j_gene: TRBJ2-1
abundance: -
CDR3nt: TGTGCCAGCAAGCGAGCCGGGTACAATGAGCAGTTCTTC
CDR3aa: CASKRAGYNEQFF

v_gene: TRBV2
d_gene: TRBD1
j_gene: TRBJ2-6
abundance: -
CDR3nt: TGTGCCAGCAAAATCCCAGCAGGGGGCTCTGGGGCCAACGTCCTGACTTTC
CDR3aa: CASKIPAGGSGANVLTF

v_gene: TRBV18
d_gene: TRBD1
j_gene: TRBJ1-1
abundance: -
CDR3nt: TGTGCCAGCTCACCACGACAGGGGGCATGGACTGAAGCTTTCTTT
CDR3aa: CASSPRQGAWTEAFF

v_gene: TRBV11-3
d_gene: -
j_gene: TRBJ2-5
abundance: few
CDR3nt: TGTGCCAGCAGCTCTTTAGAGACCCAGTACTTC
CDR3aa: CASSSLETQYF

v_gene: TRBV3-1/TRBV3-2
d_gene: TRBD1
j_gene: TRBJ1-2
abundance: -
CDR3nt: TGTGCCAGCAGCCAATGGGACAGGTTGAATGGCTACACCTTC
CDR3aa: CASSQWDRLNGYTF

v_gene: TRBV7-8
d_gene: TRBD2
j_gene: TRBJ2-3
abundance: once
CDR3nt: TGTGCCAGCAGCACATCGGGGGGGCCCGATACGCAGTATTTT
CDR3aa: CASSTSGGPDTQYF

v_gene: TRBV29-1
d_gene: -
j_gene: TRBJ1-1
abundance: -
CDR3nt: TGCAGCGGTGGTTGGACAGCGAACACTGAAGCTTTCTTT
CDR3aa: CSGGWTANTEAFF

v_gene: TRBV7-8
d_gene: -
j_gene: TRBJ1-5
abundance: medium-sized
CDR3nt: TGTGCCAGCAGCTCTCTCGGGGCCTCAGAGCCCCAGCATTTT
CDR3aa: CASSSLGASEPQHF

v_gene: TRBV18
d_gene: -
j_gene: TRBJ2-7
abundance: -
CDR3nt: TGTGCCAGCTCTCCATTTGACCCTGGCGCTACCTACGAGCAGTACTTC
CDR3aa: CASSPFDPGATYEQYF